This TCR beta chain was retrieved from a study of identical twins listed by TCRdb under 2016. Notes on the research overall: The study deep-sequenced TCR alpha and beta repertoires from monozygotic twins, unrelated adults of various ages and cord blood to test whether fetal clonotypes persist. To rule out contamination, the twin experiments were replicated at different times with different library preparation protocols. What the authors observed across the whole study: Because the same donors could not be followed over many years, the conclusions relied on cross-sectional statistical analysis. Abundant cord blood beta clonotypes carried fewer insertions; young adult naive repertoires showed a weaker similar trend, while memory repertoires showed none. A weaker excess of twin sharing was found in beta out-of-frame sequences because the signal-to-noise ratio was lowered by fewer shared sequences. Invariant T cells such as MAIT and iNKT could partly confound zero-insertion analyses, though diverse VJ usage argued against this for most clonotypes. Out-of-frame TCR alpha sharing in monozygotic twins was systematically underestimated by recombination models, whereas sharing between unrelated individuals was in agreement with the recombination models. Out-of-frame TCR alpha sequences shared between twins showed an excess of low generation-probability sequences compared with coincidental sharing between unrelated individuals.

CDR1 and CDR2 are read off the germline V gene (reference sequence) as LGHDT and YNNKEL. Cut back by 2 bases and 4 bases, the V and J ends lie 17 bases apart. From its cysteine to its phenylalanine, the CDR3 spans 17 amino acids. Just CDR3 DNA is preserved here, 51 bases in frame from base 1. This clonotype occurred a few times. Its antigen remains undetermined. It has no much larger one-base neighbor in the sample; base qualities were not kept. Libraries were prepared through 5' RACE. The run used an Illumina HiSeq 2000. Template switching added a universal primer binding site, and the final cDNA carried a unique molecular identifier that allowed TCR cDNA molecules to be counted accurately. Specific primers in the conserved constant-segment region were used to synthesize first-strand cDNA for TCR alpha and beta chains. To control for contamination, every cDNA library was double barcoded, receiving both a SMART-Mk sample barcode and Illumina barcodes. TruSeq adapter sequences, together with Illumina sample barcodes, were added in two successive PCR steps. TCR alpha and beta cDNA libraries were sequenced on the Illumina HiSeq platform with custom primers. On the study's bioinformatics: Unique molecular identifiers were extracted from raw reads with MiGEC, and CDR3 positions were determined with MiXCR. Recombination models were inferred per individual with the repgenHMM and IGoR tools using an EM algorithm. The analysis of shared clonotypes was done with the tcR package in R, with sharing normalized by the product of cloneset sizes. To study raw recombination without the effects of thymic and clonal selection, out-of-frame nonproductive sequences were analyzed. TCRdb passed the public sequencing reads through fastp at Q25 and MiXCR, retaining productive beta sequences. One record per CDR3 amino acid sequence lists the most common genes and DNA. Here the V and J calls rest on TCRdb's processing, not on the authors' analysis. The sample table holds 600,000 to 700,000 distinct CDR3 sequences, of which less than 25% were seen once. Together, the top ten hold over 4% of the sample.

Every donor in the study was a healthy Caucasian. The twin cohort comprised three pairs of female monozygotic twins, all aged about 18 to 29 years. Peripheral blood mononuclear cells were the source from which RNA for the TCR libraries was isolated. These data are also associated with another study on T cells expressing NK-cell markers. The second study reports: Fewer than ten donors provided sorted CD3+CD56+NKG2C+, CD3+CD56+NKG2C- and CD3+CD56-NKG2C+ T-cell subsets, whose TCR beta-chain repertoires were profiled. Among the eight sequenced donors, only one was HCMV-seronegative, while the other seven were HCMV-seropositive. To restrict sorting to alphabetaTCR-expressing T cells, an anti-gammadeltaTCR antibody was added in several experiments. For about 6 donors, the dominant CD3+CD56+NKG2C+ clonotypes were among the top 10 CD8+ clonotypes and accounted for roughly 1.0-7.5% of CD8+ T cells. Those dominant clonotypes were again the most abundant among CD3+CD56-NKG2C+ cells in four donors, at about 25-60.1%. It remained unclear whether the expanded NKG2C-expressing T cell clones were specific for HCMV antigens. The eight sequenced donors were randomly selected healthy volunteers, three men and five women. HCMV-specific IgG was detected in serum with a commercial ELISA kit to determine HCMV serostatus. Bulk peripheral blood T-cell repertoires were additionally sequenced from unsorted PBMC for roughly six donors. Reads were demultiplexed and grouped by UMI with MIGEC, and clonotypes were assembled and quantified with MiTCR. To exclude erroneous sequences, any TCR cDNA sequence not supported by at least two reads was discarded. The tcR package was used for downstream repertoire analysis, with clonotypes matched between fractions based on CDR3 nucleotide sequence plus V segment. VDJmatch was used to annotate antigen specificity against VDJdb, with one amino acid substitution in CDR3 permitted.

Sequencing input: PBMCs. The TCR was taken from a woman younger than 30 in good health. The rearranged chain carries TRBV3-1 and TRBJ2-2; the D gene lacks a confident call. The CDR3 reads as follows: CASSQQAASWVTGELFF. The DNA sequence is as follows: TGTGCCAGCAGCCAACAAGCCGCGAGTTGGGTCACCGGGGAGCTGTTTTTT.